The 21 T cell receptor beta chains below were found in one sample sequenced in a study of T cells in Graves' hyperthyroidism and ophthalmopathy (dated by TCRdb to between 2018 and 2021). Library preparation used multiplex PCR. Reads for this sample came from an Illumina HiSeq 2000. TCR beta CDR3 regions were amplified from RNA transcripts. For the first round of RT-PCR on the TCR CDR3, the HTBI primer set was used together with the Qiagen OneStep RT-PCR kit. The public reads were run again by TCRdb, first through fastp at Q25 and then through MiXCR, and only productive beta chains were kept. All rows with the same CDR3 protein become a single entry with the most common DNA and genes. This sample lists over 400,000 distinct CDR3 sequences; approximately 14% were detected once. The ten top clones hold over 10% of the sample. What was sequenced was blood. The source of these receptors is a man in his late teens or twenties with Graves' ophthalmopathy.

This clonotype was observed many times. The chain joins TRBV10-3 to TRBJ1-1; D uncertain. Germline CDR1 ENHRY, CDR2 SYGVKD. The CDR3 sequence is 13 residues long. V dropped 8 bases and J dropped 0 bases, with 10 bases sitting between them. The CDR3 bases are TGTGCCATCGTTCCACGGTTGAACACTGAAGCTTTCTTT. Encoded protein: CAIVPRLNTEAFF.

This clonotype has more than one count but fewer than ten. The rearrangement joins TRBV6-1 to TRBJ2-7; D may be TRBD1 or TRBD2 (5 bases each). This CDR3 region has 17 residues. Trimming left V 5 bases short and J 4 bases short, with 24 bases between. Per the germline V gene, CDR1 is MNHNS and CDR2 is SASEGT. CDR3 sequence (DNA): TGTGCCAGCAGTTTCGGGACCGCTCCGATTAGGCAATACGAGCAGTACTTC. Translation gives CASSFGTAPIRQYEQYF.

CDR3 nucleotides: TGTGCCAGTAGTGCTCAAATGGGACAGGGCGCTGAAGCTTTCTTT. Translating it yields CASSAQMGQGAEAFF. This chain links TRBV19 with TRBJ1-1; 9 bases map to TRBD1. Trimming cost V 5 bases and J 6 bases; bases outside gene matches: 10. The CDR3 covers 15 residues. CDR1 is LNHDA and CDR2 is SQIVND in the germline V gene (reference sequence).

In this sample, this clonotype turned up many times. The rearrangement links TRBV6-1 to TRBJ2-3; D call uncertain. This CDR3 contains 14 residues. Germline V CDR1 and CDR2: MNHNS, SASEGT. The V end was cut by 3 bases, the J end by 7 bases, with 14 bases between. The chain's CDR3 is CASSDPPNNNTQYF. DNA for the CDR3: TGTGCCAGCAGTGACCCCCCAAACAACAATACGCAGTATTTT.

The chain combines TRBV28 with TRBJ2-1, with D perhaps given as TRBD1 or TRBD2 (5 bases each). The V end lost 7 bases, the J end lost 2 bases, and 21 bases lay between the germline ends. The CDR3 runs to 17 residues. Per germline, CDR1 MDHEN and CDR2 SYDVKM. CDR3 residues: CASIAQAGTPTYNEQFF. In nucleotides, the CDR3 is TGTGCCAGCATCGCTCAAGCCGGGACCCCTACCTACAATGAGCAGTTCTTC.

This clonotype has at least ten counts. The V gene is TRBV27, the J gene TRBJ1-1; the D is unclear. V was cut by 3 bases and J by 4 bases, with 9 bases left in between. Germline V CDR1 and CDR2: MNHEY, SMNVEV (reference sequence). The CDR3 has 13 amino acids. CDR3 coding DNA: TGTGCCAGCAGTTTCCTGGGAGGCACTGAAGCTTTCTTT. Its protein product is CASSFLGGTEAFF.

Regarding this clonotype: A single base separates this from a much larger clone, so it may be a read error. The V gene is TRBV6-2 or TRBV6-3, the J gene TRBJ2-5; D not certain. Trimming removed 5 bases from V and 5 bases from J, with 12 bases in between. The CDR3 length is 13 residues. CDR1 and CDR2 from the germline V gene are MNHEY and SVGEGT. DNA of the CDR3: TGTGCCAGCAGTGGATCAGGTCCGGAGACCCAGTACTTC. Translated: CASSGSGPETQYF.

As to this clonotype: The germline gene is not matched at one end of the junction; a read error may be the cause. The V gene is TRBV20-1, the J gene TRBJ2-5; tentatively, D is TRBD2 (6 bases). Germline CDR1 is DFQATT and CDR2 is SNEGSKA (reference sequence). This CDR3 has 15 amino acids. CDR3 sequence reads: CSARLHGGWQEAQYF. In nucleotides, the CDR3 is TGCAGTGCTAGACTTCACGGGGGTTGGCAAGAGGCCCAGTACTTC.

This clonotype has at least ten counts. The junction departs from the called germline gene at one end, perhaps through a read error. The rearrangement joins TRBV2 to TRBJ2-1; 14 bases agree with TRBD2. Germline loops: CDR1 SNHLY, CDR2 FYNNEI. CDR3 length: 19 residues. CDR3 sequence: CASREGTEGLAGVYNEQFF. DNA of the CDR3: TGTGCCAGCAGAGAAGGGACAGAGGGACTAGCGGGGGTCTACAATGAGCAGTTCTTC.

This clonotype was observed many times. The genes are TRBV6-1 and TRBJ2-2, with a tentative D call TRBD1 (5 bases). Deletions cut 8 bases from V and 2 bases from J, with 15 bases between. Germline lookup yields CDR1 MNHNS and CDR2 SASEGT. CDR3 length: 15 amino acids. The CDR3 is CASRKDQGNTGELFF. The CDR3 nucleotides read TGTGCCAGCCGTAAGGATCAGGGAAACACCGGGGAGCTGTTTTTT.

In regard to this clonotype: This may be a read error: a much more frequent sequence differs by one nucleotide. This chain links TRBV5-8 with TRBJ2-1; D is unresolved. Germline assignment: CDR1 SGHTS and CDR2 YDEGEE. This CDR3 region has 16 residues. V lost 4 bases and J lost 0, with 14 bases in between. CDR3 sequence: CASSPTLRNSYNEQFF. DNA for the CDR3: TGTGCCAGCAGCCCCACTTTGCGGAACTCCTACAATGAGCAGTTCTTC.

This clonotype was detected many times. The chain joins TRBV14 to TRBJ2-7; 9 bases map to TRBD1. Germline loops: CDR1 SGHDN, CDR2 FVKESK. V lost 6 bases and J lost 4; bases outside the gene matches: 4. The CDR3 totals 13 residues. The CDR3 DNA reads as TGTGCCAGCAGAGATGGGACAGGGTACGAGCAGTACTTC. Translating gives CASRDGTGYEQYF.

This clonotype turned up a few times. The chain couples TRBV11-3 to TRBJ2-2; 8 positions match TRBD2. The germline gives CDR1 SGHNT, CDR2 YENEEA. J lost 5 bases, V lost 1 base, and 9 bases had no gene match. CDR3 length: 17 amino acids. The CDR3 protein is CASSLGSSGSRTGELFF. For the CDR3, the DNA is TGTGCCAGCAGCTTAGGGTCCAGCGGGAGCCGGACCGGGGAGCTGTTTTTT. Combining the CDR3 with reference TRBV11-3 and TRBJ2-2 gives the whole variable domain EAGVVQSPRYKIIEKKQPVAFWCNPISGHNTLYWYLQNLGQGPELLIRYENEEAVDDSQLPKDRFSAERLKGVDSTLKIQPAELGDSAVYLCASSLGSSGSRTGELFFGEGSRLTVL.

This clonotype was picked up many times. The V call is TRBV20-1, the J call TRBJ2-7, with D uncertain. The CDR3 covers 12 residues. V gave up 3 bases and J gave up 3 bases, with 9 bases separating them. From germline, CDR1 is DFQATT and CDR2 SNEGSKA (reference sequence). The CDR3 loop is CSASAPSYEQYF. The CDR3 DNA follows: TGCAGTGCTAGCGCGCCGAGCTACGAGCAGTACTTC.

This clonotype has a count of ten or more. The CDR3 DNA sequence: TGTGCTAGTGGTTTGGTACCTAACCAGCACACTGAAGCTTTCTTT. Protein sequence: CASGLVPNQHTEAFF. The J gene is TRBJ1-1, the V gene TRBV12-5; D not resolved. Trimming removed 0 bases from V and 3 bases from J, with 11 bases in between. CDR3 size: 15 residues. In germline, CDR1 is LGHNT, CDR2 FRNRAP.

This clonotype was detected a few times. The chain joins TRBV27 to TRBJ1-1; 9 bases map to TRBD1. With 5 bases clipped from V and 0 bases from J, the junction kept 7 bases outside the gene matches. CDR3 length equals 16 residues. Looked up from germline, CDR1 is MNHEY and CDR2 is SMNVEV (reference sequence). The CDR3 nucleotides read TGTGCCAGCAGTCCCCAGGGACAGGGCGTGAACACTGAAGCTTTCTTT. Translated: CASSPQGQGVNTEAFF.

This clonotype occurred a few times. The chain is built from TRBV5-1 and TRBJ2-2, with TRBD1 identical over 7 bases. The trim removed 6 bases at V and 0 bases at J, leaving 5 bases unmatched. The CDR3 runs 15 residues. Germline V gives CDR1 SGHRS, CDR2 YFSETQ. CDR3 amino acids: CASNRDSSNTGELFF. The CDR3 nucleotides are TGCGCCAGCAACCGGGACAGCTCGAACACCGGGGAGCTGTTTTTT.

At least ten counts were recorded for this clonotype. The chain is built from TRBV20-1 and TRBJ1-2, with 10 bases matching TRBD1. From germline, CDR1 is DFQATT and CDR2 SNEGSKA (reference sequence). CDR3 length: 15 amino acids. J was trimmed by 5 bases and V by 6 bases; bases with no gene match: 12. CDR3: CSAFDWGQGLYGYTF. CDR3 coding DNA: TGCAGTGCCTTCGACTGGGGACAGGGGCTTTATGGCTACACCTTC.

The rearrangement uses TRBV2 and TRBJ2-5, with 12 bases matching TRBD1. The CDR3 sequence is 20 residues long. Trimming at V came to 6 bases and at J to 4 bases, leaving 21 bases not matched to a gene. Germline V gene data show CDR1 as SNHLY and CDR2 as FYNNEI. The CDR3 DNA reads as TGTGCCAGCAGCCACCCGGGGACAGGGGGCAGCACTAGCGGGGTAGAGACCCAGTACTTC. This codes for CASSHPGTGGSTSGVETQYF.

This clonotype was recorded at least ten times. J is TRBJ2-3 and V is TRBV10-3; 13 bases agree with TRBD2. Trimming removed 6 bases from V and 8 bases from J; junction bases left unmatched: 11. Germline CDR1 ENHRY, CDR2 SYGVKD. CDR3 length: 16 residues. The CDR3 DNA sequence: TGTGCCATCAGGACCGGGACTAGCGGGACCGTAGTTACGCAGTATTTT. Protein product: CAIRTGTSGTVVTQYF.

The chain joins TRBV30 to TRBJ1-5; no reliable D call. Between the trimmed V and J ends, which lost 3 bases and 7 bases, there was a span of 10 bases. This CDR3 has 12 amino acids. CDR1 and CDR2 (germline): GTSNPN, SVGIG (reference sequence). DNA of the CDR3: TGTGCCTGGAGGCTCGCGGGGCAGCCCCAGCATTTT. Residues: CAWRLAGQPQHF.